The clone carrying this TCR beta chain has more than one count but fewer than ten. Its antigen is unidentified. Preparation of the TCRbeta library was carried out with unique molecular identifiers. TCRdb itself ran the PCR reads through MiXCR, one entry per CDR3 protein. Here the sample spans hundreds of thousands of distinct CDR3 sequences, 15% to 20% being singletons. The data were obtained in a study of T-cell reconstitution after alpha-beta-depleted transplantation in children. Whole-study results and caveats: T-cell counts and diversity at one year post-transplant came mainly from newly produced T cells. Expanded graft clones numbering several hundred reportedly gave rise to alpha-beta T cells about two months after transplant.

There are 16 residues in the CDR3. V shed 5 bases, J shed 5 bases, and the junction held 6 bases outside the gene matches. This TCR was sampled from a male patient younger than 18 who had a stem cell transplant for acute lymphoblastic leukemia, so the T cells may come from the graft donor. Specimen: PBMCs, mostly from graft donor cells, collected 360 days after TCRalphabeta/CD19-depleted stem cell transplant. This chain links TRBV12-3 or TRBV12-4 with TRBJ2-2; 12 positions match TRBD2. Here the CDR3 DNA reads TGTGCCAGCAGTCCCGCCGGGACTAGCGGGACCGGGGAGCTGTTTTTT. Residues: CASSPAGTSGTGELFF.